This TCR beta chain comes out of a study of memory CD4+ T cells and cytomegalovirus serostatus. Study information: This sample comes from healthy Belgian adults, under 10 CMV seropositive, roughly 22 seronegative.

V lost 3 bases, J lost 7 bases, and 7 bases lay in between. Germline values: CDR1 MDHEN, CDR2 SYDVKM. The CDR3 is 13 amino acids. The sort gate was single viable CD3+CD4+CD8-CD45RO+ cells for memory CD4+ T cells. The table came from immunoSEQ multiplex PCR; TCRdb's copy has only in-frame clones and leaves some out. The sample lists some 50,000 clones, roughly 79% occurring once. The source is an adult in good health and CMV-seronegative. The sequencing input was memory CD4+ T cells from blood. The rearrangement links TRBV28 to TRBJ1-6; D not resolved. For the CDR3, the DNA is TGTGCCAGCAGTTTCCGAGGGAATTCACCCCTCCACTTT. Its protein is CASSFRGNSPLHF.